A single sample gave rise to the 7 T cell receptor beta chains below, sequenced in a study of cytomegalovirus exposure and HLA in healthy donors. PCR employed 60 Vbeta and 13 Jbeta primers. Profiled with immunoSEQ multiplex PCR; TCRdb holds only in-frame clones, not every one. The sample holds about 95,000 clones, about three quarters seen once. Input material: PBMCs. The receptors here all came from a woman between 45 and 65 years old in good health and CMV-seropositive.

The chain joins TRBV18 to TRBJ2-7; 9 nucleotides agree with TRBD2. The CDR3 is 15 residues long. Germline V gene lookup returns CDR1 KGHSH and CDR2 LQKENI. V lost 0 bases, J lost 1 base, and 1 base stayed unmatched. In DNA, the CDR3 is TGTGCCAGCTCACCACCTCTAGCGGGATCCTACGAGCAGTACTTC. It translates to CASSPPLAGSYEQYF.

This clone was detected only a few times. The CDR3 here is CASSPGGGANSYEQYF. CDR3 sequence (DNA): TGTGCCAGCAGCCCGGGGGGTGGGGCCAACTCCTACGAGCAGTACTTC. The chain couples TRBV9 to TRBJ2-7, with TRBD2 matching over 7 bases. V was pared by 4 bases and J by 0 bases, with 10 bases of the junction left unmatched. Germline assignment: CDR1 SGDLS and CDR2 YYNGEE. This CDR3 region has 16 residues.

This clone was counted a few times. V usage is TRBV28 and J usage is TRBJ1-2, with D hard to call. In germline, CDR1 is MDHEN, CDR2 SYDVKM. The CDR3 is 13 amino acids. Trimming removed 6 bases from V and 6 bases from J, with 14 bases in between. Written as DNA, the CDR3 is TGTGCCAGCAGAACCGGGGTCCTCGATGGCTACACCTTC. This encodes CASRTGVLDGYTF.

This chain connects TRBV19 to TRBJ1-3, with D uncertain. Germline assignment: CDR1 LNHDA and CDR2 SQIVND (reference sequence). The CDR3 runs 14 residues. V lost 3 bases, J lost 0 bases, and 6 bases lay in between. CDR3 sequence reads: CASSMSDSGNTIYF. In DNA form, the CDR3 reads TGTGCCAGTAGTATGAGCGACTCTGGAAACACCATATATTTT.

This sequence joins TRBV2 and TRBJ2-7; a possible D gene is TRBD2 (5 bases). V lost 8 bases and J 6 bases, leaving 8 bases between the germline ends. Germline V gives CDR1 SNHLY, CDR2 FYNNEI. CDR3 length: 10 residues. CDR3 DNA: TGTGCCAGCGAGGGCCGCGAGCAGTACTTC. Its translation is CASEGREQYF. The full variable domain, completed using reference TRBV2 and TRBJ2-7, is EPEVTQTPSHQVTQMGQEVILRCVPISNHLYFYWYRQILGQKVEFLVSFYNNEISEKSEIFDDQFSVERPDGSNFTLKIRSTKLEDSAMYFCASEGREQYFGPGTRLTVT.

Only a few counts were recorded for this clone. V usage is TRBV7-2 and J usage is TRBJ2-7; 8 bases are a match to TRBD2. The length of the CDR3 is 16 residues. V was pared by 5 bases and J by 3 bases, with 12 bases of the junction left unmatched. Germline CDR1 SGHTA, CDR2 FQGNSA. Here the CDR3 DNA reads TGTGCCAGCAGCCCTACTAGCGGCAGCGGGGGCTACGAGCAGTACTTC. It encodes CASSPTSGSGGYEQYF.

V gene TRBV7-3 combines with J gene TRBJ2-2; D gene uncertain. This CDR3 has 17 amino acids. The V end lost 5 bases, the J end lost 7 bases, and 23 bases lay between the germline ends. Per the germline V gene, CDR1 is SGHTA and CDR2 is FQGTGA. The CDR3 sequence: CASSPTRLSIWNGELFF. For the CDR3, the DNA is TGTGCCAGCAGCCCGACGCGACTCTCCATATGGAACGGGGAGCTGTTTTTT.